What follows describes a single T cell receptor (beta chain). Per the study methods: Cell counts per sample came from amplifying reference gene primers. The method was immunoSEQ multiplex PCR; TCRdb's version includes in-frame clones alone and lacks a portion of them. V, J and clone size reflect that table, while D and trimming were determined from the DNA. The sample gives over 250,000 clones, 80% to 90% of which show up once; around 4.1% is in the top ten. This specimen belongs to a study of blood T cell repertoires in COVID-19. Study summary: The United States, Italy and Spain provided the acute and convalescent COVID-19 samples. Sources were T cells, B-cell-depleted T cells, or PBMCs; the material itself was cDNA or gDNA.

Trimming took 6 bases from V and 5 from J, leaving 10 bases between them. This CDR3 is 13 amino acids long. All enrollees were roughly 18 to 100 years old and from fewer than 30 US areas. Specimen: PBMCs or T cells enriched from blood (not recorded which). This sequence joins TRBV12-3 or TRBV12-4 and TRBJ2-2; no firm D call. This sequence originates from a man aged 25-45 years with acute COVID-19. CDR3 residues: CASRNLRTGELFF. Written as DNA, the CDR3 is TGTGCCAGCAGGAATCTTCGGACCGGGGAGCTGTTTTTT.